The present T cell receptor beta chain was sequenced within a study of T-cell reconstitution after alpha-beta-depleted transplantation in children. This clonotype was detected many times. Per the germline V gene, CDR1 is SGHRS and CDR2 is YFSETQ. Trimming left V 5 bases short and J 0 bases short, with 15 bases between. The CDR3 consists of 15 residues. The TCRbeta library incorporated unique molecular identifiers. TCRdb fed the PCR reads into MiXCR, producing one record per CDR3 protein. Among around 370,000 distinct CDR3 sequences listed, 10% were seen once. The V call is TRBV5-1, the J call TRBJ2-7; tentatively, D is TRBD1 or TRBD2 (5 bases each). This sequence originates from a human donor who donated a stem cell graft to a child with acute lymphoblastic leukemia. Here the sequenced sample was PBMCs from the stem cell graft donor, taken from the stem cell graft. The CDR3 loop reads CASSGEGLSSYEQYF. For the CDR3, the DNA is TGCGCCAGCAGTGGAGAGGGGCTAAGCTCCTACGAGCAGTACTTC.